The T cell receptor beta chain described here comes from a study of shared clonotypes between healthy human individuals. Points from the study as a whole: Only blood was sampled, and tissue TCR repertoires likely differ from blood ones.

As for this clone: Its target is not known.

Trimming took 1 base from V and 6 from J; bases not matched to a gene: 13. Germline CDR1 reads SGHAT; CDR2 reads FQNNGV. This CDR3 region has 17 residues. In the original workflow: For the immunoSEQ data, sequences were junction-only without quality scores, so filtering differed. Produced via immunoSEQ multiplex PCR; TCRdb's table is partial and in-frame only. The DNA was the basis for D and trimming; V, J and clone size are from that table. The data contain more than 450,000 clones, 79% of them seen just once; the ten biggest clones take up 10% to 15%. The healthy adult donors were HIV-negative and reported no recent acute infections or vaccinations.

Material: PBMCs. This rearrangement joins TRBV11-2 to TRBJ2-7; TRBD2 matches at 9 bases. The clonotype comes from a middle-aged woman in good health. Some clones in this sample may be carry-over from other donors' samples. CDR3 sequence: CASSLVGSGRSGAEQYF. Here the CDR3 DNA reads TGTGCCAGCAGCTTAGTCGGTAGCGGGAGATCAGGAGCCGAGCAGTACTTC. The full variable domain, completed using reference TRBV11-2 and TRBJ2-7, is EAGVAQSPRYKIIEKRQSVAFWCNPISGHATLYWYQQILGQGPKLLIQFQNNGVVDDSQLPKDRFSAERLKGVDSTLKIQPAKLEDSAVYLCASSLVGSGRSGAEQYFGPGTRLTVT.